The 32 T cell receptor beta chains below were found in one sample sequenced in a study of T-cell memory formation after mild COVID-19. Using its own MiXCR run on the 5' RACE reads, TCRdb lists one record per CDR3 protein. The top ten clones hold 8.8% of a sample with approximately 400,000 distinct CDR3 sequences, more than 20% of them seen once. What was sequenced was PBMCs or a T cell subset sorted from them (not recorded which). These receptors all stem from an adult woman who had mild COVID-19 (a few samples of this study predate the infection). Cell type and time point are not known.

V gene TRBV12-3 or TRBV12-4 combines with J gene TRBJ1-2; TRBD1 is a possible D gene (5 bases). The V end was cut by 6 bases, the J end by 5 bases, with 16 bases between. The CDR3 spans 14 residues. The DNA of the CDR3 is TGTGCCAGCAGCACGGGACGCCGAATGTATGGCTACACCTTC. Its translation is CASSTGRRMYGYTF.

This clonotype has a handful of counts. This sequence joins TRBV20-1 and TRBJ2-1, with D perhaps TRBD2 (6 bases). The CDR3 contains 16 residues. Germline-derived CDR1 and CDR2 are DFQATT and SNEGSKA (reference sequence). Trimming cost V 2 bases and J 0 bases, with 14 bases left between them. Here the CDR3 DNA reads TGCAGTGCTAGACCAGGGACTTACCTCTCCTACAATGAGCAGTTCTTC. Its protein product is CSARPGTYLSYNEQFF.

V usage is TRBV9 and J usage is TRBJ2-7, with TRBD1 matching 11 bases. The V and J ends lost 4 bases and 4 bases, in that order; junction bases with no gene match: 7. The CDR3 runs 15 residues. Germline V lookup: CDR1 SGDLS, CDR2 YYNGEE. The CDR3 is CASSPRGTGGYEQYF. The CDR3 region has the DNA TGTGCCAGCAGCCCCAGGGGGACAGGGGGATACGAGCAGTACTTC.

The CDR3 bases are TGTGCCAGCAGACAACGGGAGTTCGAGACCCAGTACTTC. Protein: CASRQREFETQYF. The chain employs TRBV6-2 or TRBV6-3 and TRBJ2-5; D perhaps matches TRBD2 (6 bases). V was shortened by 6 bases and J by 5 bases, with 13 bases between the two germline ends. The CDR3 extends over 13 amino acids. The germline V gene has CDR1 MNHEY and CDR2 SVGEGT.

This clonotype has just a few counts. This chain joins TRBV11-3 and TRBJ2-1; 7 nucleotides align to TRBD2. Germline V gene sequence: CDR1 SGHNT, CDR2 YENEEA. The V segment lost 2 bases and the J segment 2 bases; nucleotides outside the gene matches: 6. This CDR3 has 16 residues. The DNA of the CDR3 is TGTGCCAGCAGCTTATCCGGAAGCGGGGCCTACAATGAGCAGTTCTTC. Its protein is CASSLSGSGAYNEQFF.

J is TRBJ2-1 and V is TRBV7-3; D ambiguous. This CDR3 has 13 residues. V lost 5 bases and J lost 10, with 15 bases in between. From germline, CDR1 is SGHTA and CDR2 FQGTGA. CDR3: CASSRDGYGEQFF. CDR3 bases: TGTGCCAGCAGCCGAGACGGGTACGGGGAGCAGTTCTTC.

V and J are TRBV5-1 and TRBJ1-6; weak D call: TRBD1 (6 bases). CDR1 SGHRS and CDR2 YFSETQ come from the germline V gene. The V end was cut by 3 bases, the J end by 6 bases, with 16 bases between. This CDR3 has 16 residues. Written as DNA, the CDR3 is TGCGCCAGCAGCTGGGGGGCGGAGAACCTTAATTCACCCCTCCACTTT. This gives the protein CASSWGAENLNSPLHF. The whole variable domain, filled in from reference TRBV5-1 and TRBJ1-6, reads KAGVTQTPRYLIKTRGQQVTLSCSPISGHRSVSWYQQTPGQGLQFLFEYFSETQRNKGNFPGRFSGRQFSNSRSEMNVSTLELGDSALYLCASSWGAENLNSPLHFGNGTRLTVT.

The chain is built from TRBV24-1 and TRBJ2-1; 7 bases fit TRBD1. V lost 5 bases, J lost 7 bases, and 13 bases stayed unmatched. Germline loops: CDR1 KGHDR, CDR2 SFDVKD. The CDR3 has 16 residues. The CDR3 DNA reads as TGTGCCACCAGTGTTGGGGAGACAGGGAGAGGAAATGAGCAGTTCTTC. It codes for CATSVGETGRGNEQFF.

The chain recombines TRBV20-1 with TRBJ1-1; D call uncertain. This CDR3 has 11 residues. The germline V gene encodes CDR1 DFQATT and CDR2 SNEGSKA (reference sequence). V was cut by 5 bases and J by 0 bases, with 4 bases left in between. In nucleotides, the CDR3 is TGCAGTGCTTACCTGAACACTGAAGCTTTCTTT. Protein product: CSAYLNTEAFF.

This clonotype was seen a handful of times. The gene calls are TRBV12-3 or TRBV12-4 and TRBJ2-2, with D perhaps assigned TRBD1 or TRBD2 (5 bases each). This CDR3 has 16 amino acids. Trimming cost V 3 bases and J 4 bases, with 15 bases left between them. CDR3 amino acids: CASSFRVAGATGELFF. CDR3 nucleotide sequence: TGTGCCAGCAGTTTTAGGGTCGCCGGGGCCACCGGGGAGCTGTTTTTT.

This clonotype was observed a handful of times. The chain joins TRBV27 to TRBJ1-2; D gene uncertain. Germline V gene data show CDR1 as MNHEY and CDR2 as SMNVEV (reference sequence). This CDR3 is built from 14 residues. V dropped 0 bases and J dropped 7 bases, with 12 bases sitting between them. CDR3 sequence: CASSLSGRAFGYTF. The CDR3 nucleotides are TGTGCCAGCAGTTTATCGGGGAGGGCGTTTGGCTACACCTTC.

This clonotype was recorded at least ten times. V is TRBV7-9 and J is TRBJ1-6; 8 bases agree with TRBD1. The germline V gene has CDR1 SEHNR and CDR2 FQNEAQ (reference sequence). V dropped 4 bases and J dropped 7; count of bases not matched to a gene: 6. The CDR3 consists of 15 residues. The CDR3 reads CASSSLGQGNSPLHF. The CDR3 DNA follows: TGTGCCAGCAGCTCATTAGGACAGGGAAATTCACCCCTCCACTTT.

This clonotype was picked up a small number of times. The chain carries TRBV30 and TRBJ2-5, with D tentatively TRBD2 (6 bases). With 1 base removed from V and 2 bases from J, the gap between germline ends came to 14 bases. CDR3 length: 15 amino acids. Germline loops: CDR1 GTSNPN, CDR2 SVGIG (reference sequence). The CDR3 reads CAWSALLAVQETQYF. The CDR3 DNA is TGTGCCTGGAGTGCCTTATTAGCGGTACAAGAGACCCAGTACTTC.

The chain carries TRBV5-1 and TRBJ2-4; possibly TRBD2 for D (5 bases). This CDR3 spans 13 amino acids. In germline, CDR1 is SGHRS, CDR2 YFSETQ. V lost 4 bases to trimming and J lost 6 bases, with 11 bases between them. DNA of the CDR3: TGCGCCAGCAGCCAGGAGGTAGGAAACATTCAGTACTTC. Its protein product is CASSQEVGNIQYF.

The V gene is TRBV6-5, the J gene TRBJ1-1; a weak D match, TRBD1 (5 bases). CDR3 length equals 11 residues. Deletions cut 6 bases from V and 10 bases from J, with 12 bases between. Germline V gene data show CDR1 as MNHEY and CDR2 as SVGAGI. CDR3 region: CASRTGQGAFF. DNA for the CDR3: TGTGCCAGCAGGACCGGGCAGGGAGCTTTCTTT.

This clonotype has more than one count but fewer than ten. The gene calls are TRBV6-2 or TRBV6-3 and TRBJ2-7, with 8 bases fitting TRBD2. V trimming: 7 bases; J trimming: 0 bases; junction bases outside the gene matches: 5. The CDR3 runs to 14 residues. Germline CDR1 is MNHEY and CDR2 is SVGEGT. CDR3 bases: TGTGCCAGCATGTACAGCGGGAGCTCCTACGAGCAGTACTTC. It is translated as CASMYSGSSYEQYF.

The J gene is TRBJ2-5, the V gene TRBV19; 7 bases agree with TRBD2. Germline V CDR1 and CDR2: LNHDA, SQIVND (reference sequence). V lost 1 base and J lost 2; bases outside the gene matches: 10. The CDR3 covers 17 residues. The CDR3 coding sequence is TGTGCCAGTAGTATAGCGAAGCTAGCGGAGAAGCAAGAGACCCAGTACTTC. As protein: CASSIAKLAEKQETQYF. Looking up the rest from reference TRBV19 and TRBJ2-5 gives the full variable domain: DGGITQSPKYLFRKEGQNVTLSCEQNLNHDAMYWYRQDPGQGLRLIYYSQIVNDFQKGDIAEGYSVSREKKESFPLTVTSAQKNPTAFYLCASSIAKLAEKQETQYFGPGTRLLVL.

This clonotype was seen a handful of times. The rearrangement joins TRBV24-1 to TRBJ1-1; D not resolved. Trimming removed 8 bases from V and 1 base from J, with 4 bases in between. The CDR3 has 11 residues. CDR1 is KGHDR, CDR2 SFDVKD, per germline. CDR3 residues: CATKGNTEAFF. The CDR3 coding sequence is TGTGCCACCAAGGGGAACACTGAAGCTTTCTTT.

This clonotype was seen a handful of times. The chain couples TRBV12-3 or TRBV12-4 to TRBJ1-2; D not certain. V gave up 0 bases and J gave up 6 bases, with 8 bases separating them. The CDR3 has 13 residues. Here the CDR3 reads CASSLAGFDGYTF. CDR3 DNA: TGTGCCAGCAGTTTAGCCGGGTTTGATGGCTACACCTTC.

V and J are TRBV5-1 and TRBJ1-4; D uncertain. Trimming took off 0 bases at V and 0 bases at J, with 6 bases between the two ends. The length of the CDR3 is 15 residues. Germline V gene sequence: CDR1 SGHRS, CDR2 YFSETQ. CDR3 bases: TGCGCCAGCAGCTTGGCCGGGACAACTAATGAAAAACTGTTTTTT. Residues: CASSLAGTTNEKLFF.

In its sample, this clonotype was seen once. The V and J genes are TRBV29-1 and TRBJ1-2, with TRBD1 as a possible D gene (5 bases). This CDR3 has 13 residues. V was pared by 7 bases and J by 7 bases, with 19 bases between. From germline, CDR1 is SQVTM and CDR2 ANQGSEA. The CDR3 here is CSAIVGGVGGYTF. As DNA, the CDR3 is TGCAGCGCCATTGTGGGAGGGGTAGGTGGCTACACCTTC. The whole variable domain, filled in from reference TRBV29-1 and TRBJ1-2, reads SAVISQKPSRDICQRGTSLTIQCQVDSQVTMMFWYRQQPGQSLTLIATANQGSEATYESGFVIDKFPISRPNLTFSTLTVSNMSPEDSSIYLCSAIVGGVGGYTFGSGTRLTVV.

The J gene is TRBJ2-7, the V gene TRBV10-2; 8 bases are a match to TRBD2. CDR3 size: 17 residues. The V segment lost 3 bases and the J segment 0 bases; nucleotides outside the gene matches: 10. From germline, CDR1 is WSHSY and CDR2 SAAADI. This chain's CDR3 is CASSDRGGQASSYEQYF. The CDR3 DNA is TGCGCCAGCAGTGATCGGGGGGGGCAGGCTAGCTCCTACGAGCAGTACTTC.

As to this clonotype: A junction end diverges from the germline sequence, so it may reflect a read error. V is TRBV4-1 and J is TRBJ1-1; D not resolved. In germline, CDR1 is MGHRA, CDR2 YSYEKL. The CDR3 sequence is 15 residues long. The CDR3 loop is CASSQTQVGNPEAFF. In DNA, the CDR3 is TGCGCCAGCAGCCAGACCCAGGTAGGGAACCCTGAGGCTTTCTTT.

The chain couples TRBV24-1 to TRBJ2-5; D uncertain. CDR1 is KGHDR, CDR2 SFDVKD, per germline. The V and J ends lost 0 bases and 3 bases respectively, with 10 bases between them. This CDR3 is 15 amino acids long. CDR3 loop: CATSDLNRHEETQYF. The CDR3 coding sequence is TGTGCCACCAGTGATTTGAACAGACACGAAGAGACCCAGTACTTC.

The CDR3 loop is CASSQGRQGAIGNTIYF. CDR3 sequence (DNA): TGTGCCAGCAGCCAAGGTAGACAGGGGGCGATTGGAAACACCATATATTTT. V and J are TRBV4-2 and TRBJ1-3, with 10 bases lining up with TRBD1. The CDR3 consists of 17 residues. With V trimmed by 1 base and J by 3 bases, 6 bases remained unmatched. Germline assignment: CDR1 LGHNA and CDR2 YNFKEQ.

The genes are TRBV30 and TRBJ2-1; perhaps TRBD2 as D (5 bases). The germline V gene encodes CDR1 GTSNPN and CDR2 SVGIG (reference sequence). V was cut by 0 bases and J by 15 bases, with 24 bases left in between. This CDR3 has 15 residues. The CDR3: CAWSVRASLFSLTFF. CDR3 DNA sequence: TGTGCCTGGAGTGTAAGGGCTAGCTTGTTTAGTCTTACGTTCTTC.

The chain joins TRBV7-6 to TRBJ2-5; 8 bases fit TRBD2. Germline V gives CDR1 SGHVS, CDR2 FNYEAQ. V shed 4 bases, J shed 3 bases, and the junction held 4 bases outside the gene matches. The CDR3 has 14 amino acids. The CDR3, as DNA: TGTGCCAGCAGCTCGGGACTAGGTGAAGAGACCCAGTACTTC. Its protein is CASSSGLGEETQYF. Drawing the rest from reference TRBV7-6 and TRBJ2-5, the complete variable domain is GAGVSQSPRYKVTKRGQDVALRCDPISGHVSLYWYRQALGQGPEFLTYFNYEAQQDKSGLPNDRFSAERPEGSISTLTIQRTEQRDSAMYRCASSSGLGEETQYFGPGTRLLVL.

This clonotype was seen a handful of times. This chain joins TRBV6-5 and TRBJ1-6, with D uncertain. This CDR3 contains 14 residues. V lost 6 bases, J lost 8 bases, and 14 bases lay in between. CDR1 and CDR2 from the germline V gene are MNHEY and SVGAGI. The CDR3 DNA reads as TGTGCCAGCAGACCCCCCGGGTTGGATTCACCCCTCCACTTT. Translation: CASRPPGLDSPLHF.

The rearrangement uses TRBV10-3 and TRBJ2-7, with D hard to call. The CDR3 is 12 amino acids. V was cut by 6 bases and J by 5 bases, with 11 bases left in between. Germline V gene sequence: CDR1 ENHRY, CDR2 SYGVKD. In DNA form, the CDR3 reads TGTGCCATCAGCCGAGTCGCTGACGAGCAGTACTTC. Amino acids: CAISRVADEQYF.

The chain links TRBV5-4 to TRBJ1-1; TRBD1 agrees at 8 bases. The CDR3 spans 15 residues. Germline loops: CDR1 SGHNT, CDR2 YYREEE (reference sequence). With 4 bases clipped from V and 1 base from J, the junction kept 6 bases outside the gene matches. CDR3 nucleotide sequence: TGTGCCAGCAGCATAACAGGGGGAGCGAACACTGAAGCTTTCTTT. It encodes CASSITGGANTEAFF. Based on the CDR3 plus reference TRBV5-4 and TRBJ1-1, the full variable domain is ETGVTQSPTHLIKTRGQQVTLRCSSQSGHNTVSWYQQALGQGPQFIFQYYREEENGRGNFPPRFSGLQFPNYSSELNVNALELDDSALYLCASSITGGANTEAFFGQGTRLTVV.

The J gene is TRBJ2-5, the V gene TRBV9; TRBD2 matches 8 bases. Trimming cost V 3 bases and J 7 bases; bases outside gene matches: 17. From germline, CDR1 is SGDLS and CDR2 YYNGEE. The CDR3 is made up of 17 amino acids. CDR3 in amino acids: CASSAERETVAHGTQYF. CDR3 bases: TGTGCCAGCAGCGCCGAGCGGGAGACGGTCGCCCACGGGACCCAGTACTTC.

This clonotype was detected a few times. The chain is built from TRBV5-1 and TRBJ2-7, with D possibly being TRBD2 (6 bases). The germline V gene has CDR1 SGHRS and CDR2 YFSETQ. Trimming stripped 0 bases from V and 4 bases from J, with 11 bases between. The CDR3 extends over 14 amino acids. Written as DNA, the CDR3 is TGCGCCAGCAGCTTGGAGGTTAGCGGATACGAGCAGTACTTC. Translated, it gives CASSLEVSGYEQYF.